The 4 T cell receptor beta chains presented below share a single source sample, sequenced in a study of blood T cell repertoires in COVID-19. Generated by immunoSEQ multiplex PCR, the TCRdb table keeps only in-frame clones and is missing some. The sample has approximately 280,000 clones; 85% are singletons. The sample taken for sequencing was PBMCs or T cells enriched from blood (not recorded which). The source is a woman aged 45-59 years who had recovered from COVID-19.

The chain carries TRBV7-2 and TRBJ1-5, with 7 bases fitting TRBD1. V dropped 5 bases and J dropped 3; count of bases not matched to a gene: 7. Germline CDR1 reads SGHTA; CDR2 reads FQGNSA. The CDR3 consists of 15 residues. For the CDR3, the DNA is TGTGCCAGCAGCGTTAGACAGGGAAACAATCAGCCCCAGCATTTT. Translating it yields CASSVRQGNNQPQHF.

The genes are TRBV14 and TRBJ2-1; possible D gene TRBD1, 5 bases. The CDR3 totals 16 residues. Germline CDR1 SGHDN, CDR2 FVKESK. Trimming cost V 1 base and J 0 bases, with 10 bases left between them. The CDR3 coding sequence is TGTGCCAGCAGCCAAGTGAATAGGGGCTCCTACAATGAGCAGTTCTTC. Residues: CASSQVNRGSYNEQFF.

CDR3 loop: CASSSSDRGGQPQHF. The CDR3 DNA is TGTGCCAGCAGTTCCTCGGACAGGGGAGGTCAGCCCCAGCATTTT. V and J are TRBV27 and TRBJ1-5; the match to TRBD1 covers 9 bases. V was pared by 4 bases and J by 6 bases, with 7 bases of the junction left unmatched. This CDR3 has 15 residues. Germline CDR1 reads MNHEY; CDR2 reads SMNVEV (reference sequence).

V gene TRBV28 combines with J gene TRBJ1-2; weak D call: TRBD1 (5 bases). This CDR3 has 14 amino acids. V was cut by 6 bases and J by 5 bases, with 16 bases left in between. Germline values: CDR1 MDHEN, CDR2 SYDVKM. As DNA, the CDR3 is TGTGCCAGCAGAATCCAGGGTGTAGGGTATGGCTACACCTTC. It translates to CASRIQGVGYGYTF.